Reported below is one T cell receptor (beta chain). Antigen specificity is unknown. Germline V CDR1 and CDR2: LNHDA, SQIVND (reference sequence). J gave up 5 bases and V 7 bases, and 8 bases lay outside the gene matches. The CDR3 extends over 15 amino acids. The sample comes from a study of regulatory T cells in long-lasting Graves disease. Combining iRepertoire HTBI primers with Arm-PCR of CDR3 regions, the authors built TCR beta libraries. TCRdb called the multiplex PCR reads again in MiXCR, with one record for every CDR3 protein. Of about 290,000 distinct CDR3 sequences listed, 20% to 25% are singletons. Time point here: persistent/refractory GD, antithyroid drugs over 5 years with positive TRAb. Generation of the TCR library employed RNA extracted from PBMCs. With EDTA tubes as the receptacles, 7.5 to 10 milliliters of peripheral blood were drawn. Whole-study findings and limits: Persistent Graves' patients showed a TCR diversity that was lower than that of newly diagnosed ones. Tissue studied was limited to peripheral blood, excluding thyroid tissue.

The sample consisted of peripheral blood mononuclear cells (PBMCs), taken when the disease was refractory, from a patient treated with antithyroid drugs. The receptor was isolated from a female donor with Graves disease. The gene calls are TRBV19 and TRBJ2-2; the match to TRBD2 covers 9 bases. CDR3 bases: TGTGCCAGTAACGTAGCGGGAGTTCTAACCGGGGAGCTGTTTTTT. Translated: CASNVAGVLTGELFF.